One and the same sample provided the 29 T cell receptor beta chains below, sequenced in a study of blood T cell repertoires in COVID-19. Sequencing used immunoSEQ multiplex PCR; TCRdb keeps in-frame clones, though not all of them. The data contain about 250,000 clones, approximately 90% of them singletons. The sample taken for sequencing was PBMCs or T cells enriched from blood (not recorded which). These receptors all stem from a woman aged 50 to 60 who had recovered from COVID-19.

This chain joins TRBV28 and TRBJ2-1; tentative D call: TRBD1 (5 bases). V lost 6 bases, J lost 6 bases, and 30 bases lay in between. The CDR3 length is 19 residues. CDR1 and CDR2 (germline): MDHEN, SYDVKM. The CDR3 nucleotides read TGTGCCAGCAGCCGATATGGGGCCATGGGGCAGGCCCTCGGCAATGAGCAGTTCTTC. It specifies CASSRYGAMGQALGNEQFF.

The chain is built from TRBV5-1 and TRBJ1-5; 7 nucleotides agree with TRBD1. The CDR3 is 15 amino acids. After removal of 3 bases from V and 0 bases from J, the junction contained 3 bases not matched to a gene. Germline V gene data show CDR1 as SGHRS and CDR2 as YFSETQ. The CDR3 coding sequence is TGCGCCAGCAGCTCCGGGGACAGTAGCAATCAGCCCCAGCATTTT. The encoded protein is CASSSGDSSNQPQHF.

In its sample, this clone was seen a few times. The chain couples TRBV28 to TRBJ2-1; 12 bases are a match to TRBD2. There are 16 residues in the CDR3. Germline V lookup: CDR1 MDHEN, CDR2 SYDVKM. The V gene end was trimmed by 6 bases and the J gene end by 0 bases; junction bases not matched to a gene: 3. The DNA for the CDR3 is TGTGCCAGCAGAGGGGGACTAGCGGGCTCCTACAATGAGCAGTTCTTC. It is translated as CASRGGLAGSYNEQFF. The variable domain in full, with the rest retrieved from reference TRBV28 and TRBJ2-1, is DVKVTQSSRYLVKRTGEKVFLECVQDMDHENMFWYRQDPGLGLRLIYFSYDVKMKEKGDIPEGYSVSREKKERFSLILESASTNQTSMYLCASRGGLAGSYNEQFFGPGTRLTVL.

The chain links TRBV18 to TRBJ2-7; D is unclear. The CDR3 covers 14 residues. The V gene's germline CDR1 is KGHSH and CDR2 LQKENI. V lost 2 bases, J lost 0 bases, and 8 bases lay in between. The CDR3 DNA is TGTGCCAGCTCACCAAGTACCAGCTCCTACGAGCAGTACTTC. The encoded protein is CASSPSTSSYEQYF. Full variable domain (outside the CDR3, taken from reference TRBV18 and TRBJ2-7): NAGVMQNPRHLVRRRGQEARLRCSPMKGHSHVYWYRQLPEEGLKFMVYLQKENIIDESGMPKERFSAEFPKEGPSILRIQQVVRGDSAAYFCASSPSTSSYEQYFGPGTRLTVT.

The chain carries TRBV5-6 and TRBJ2-1, with a weak D call TRBD1 (5 bases). CDR3 length: 13 residues. V was trimmed by 0 bases and J by 9 bases, leaving 10 bases between them. The germline CDR1 and CDR2 sequences are SGHDT and YYEEEE. The CDR3 reads CASSLDRYGEQFF. In DNA, the CDR3 is TGTGCCAGCAGCTTGGACAGGTACGGTGAGCAGTTCTTC.

This clone was seen just once. The gene calls are TRBV19 and TRBJ1-2, with D perhaps matching TRBD1 (5 bases). Germline lookup yields CDR1 LNHDA and CDR2 SQIVND (reference sequence). V lost 4 bases and J 8 bases, leaving 23 bases between the germline ends. CDR3 length: 16 residues. CDR3 bases: TGTGCCAGTAGTACCGGCCGAGGACGACGGTCAGGGGGCTACACCTTC. Protein product: CASSTGRGRRSGGYTF.

For the CDR3, the DNA is TGTGCCAGTAGTATAGGCAGACAGGTTGGGGGCTCCTATAATTCACCCCTCCACTTT. Encoded protein: CASSIGRQVGGSYNSPLHF. V gene TRBV19 combines with J gene TRBJ1-6, with a tentative D call TRBD1 (6 bases). The CDR3 is 19 amino acids. Trimming removed 1 base at V and 0 bases at J, with 16 bases between. Germline values: CDR1 LNHDA, CDR2 SQIVND (reference sequence).

This chain connects TRBV25-1 to TRBJ1-4; possibly TRBD1 for D (5 bases). V was clipped by 1 base and J by 1 base, with 7 bases between them. The CDR3 runs 15 residues. Germline CDR1 MGHDK, CDR2 SYGVNS. CDR3 amino acids: CASSEWGRTNEKLFF. CDR3 coding DNA: TGTGCCAGCAGTGAATGGGGCAGAACTAATGAAAAACTGTTTTTT.

This clone was detected once. As DNA, the CDR3 is TGTGCCAGCAGCTTGTTGCTAGCGGGAGCAGGTGAGCAGTACTTC. This sequence encodes CASSLLLAGAGEQYF. This chain connects TRBV5-4 to TRBJ2-7; 10 bases are a match to TRBD2. The length of the CDR3 is 15 residues. From germline, CDR1 is SGHNT and CDR2 YYREEE (reference sequence). Trimming cost V 1 base and J 7 bases; bases outside gene matches: 8.

V usage is TRBV7-2 and J usage is TRBJ2-1, with 10 positions matching TRBD2. In germline, CDR1 is SGHTA, CDR2 FQGNSA. The CDR3 extends over 16 amino acids. V was pared by 1 base and J by 2 bases, with 2 bases of the junction left unmatched. The CDR3 sequence is CASSLDSGRTYNEQFF. The DNA of the CDR3 is TGTGCCAGCAGCTTAGATAGCGGGAGGACCTACAATGAGCAGTTCTTC.

The V call is TRBV27, the J call TRBJ2-5; 9 bases match TRBD1. The CDR3 is 19 amino acids. The trim removed 1 base at V and 3 bases at J, leaving 15 bases unmatched. Germline loops: CDR1 MNHEY, CDR2 SMNVEV (reference sequence). The CDR3 DNA follows: TGTGCCAGCAGTTTATGGGTGGGGGAGCGGACAGGGGATAAAGAGACCCAGTACTTC. Translated: CASSLWVGERTGDKETQYF.

The rearrangement uses TRBV7-2 and TRBJ1-3; weak D call: TRBD1 (5 bases). The CDR3 is 16 amino acids. Germline V lookup: CDR1 SGHTA, CDR2 FQGNSA. V was trimmed by 1 base and J by 2 bases, leaving 12 bases between them. The CDR3 nucleotides are TGTGCCAGCAGCTTAGACGGGGGAGGGCCTGGAAACACCATATATTTT. Translating gives CASSLDGGGPGNTIYF.

V gene TRBV9 combines with J gene TRBJ2-1; perhaps TRBD2 as D (5 bases). The germline gives CDR1 SGDLS, CDR2 YYNGEE. The CDR3 loop spans 14 amino acids. The V end was cut by 0 bases, the J end by 4 bases, with 8 bases between. The DNA of the CDR3 is TGTGCCAGCAGCGTAGCGGAGGCTTACAATGAGCAGTTCTTC. Encoded protein: CASSVAEAYNEQFF. The full variable domain, in which reference TRBV9 and TRBJ2-1 provide the parts outside the CDR3, is DSGVTQTPKHLITATGQRVTLRCSPRSGDLSVYWYQQSLDQGLQFLIQYYNGEERAKGNILERFSAQQFPDLHSELNLSSLELGDSALYFCASSVAEAYNEQFFGPGTRLTVL.

V usage is TRBV5-4 and J usage is TRBJ2-7; possibly TRBD2 for D (6 bases). Germline CDR1 is SGHNT and CDR2 is YYREEE (reference sequence). Trimming stripped 2 bases from V and 2 bases from J, with 11 bases between. The CDR3 loop spans 14 amino acids. In DNA, the CDR3 is TGTGCCAGCAGCTTCCCCCGGGAGCCCTACGAGCAGTACTTC. Translation gives CASSFPREPYEQYF. Complete variable domain (other parts from reference TRBV5-4 and TRBJ2-7): ETGVTQSPTHLIKTRGQQVTLRCSSQSGHNTVSWYQQALGQGPQFIFQYYREEENGRGNFPPRFSGLQFPNYSSELNVNALELDDSALYLCASSFPREPYEQYFGPGTRLTVT.

This chain links TRBV7-3 with TRBJ1-1; D is possibly TRBD1 (6 bases). Germline-derived CDR1 and CDR2 are SGHTA and FQGTGA. CDR3 length: 15 amino acids. V was cut by 5 bases and J by 4 bases, with 17 bases left in between. In DNA, the CDR3 is TGTGCCAGCAGCCCGGGGGGGGCTGGGAGCACTGAAGCTTTCTTT. Translating it yields CASSPGGAGSTEAFF.

The chain is built from TRBV6-1 and TRBJ1-2; D gene unclear. Germline lookup yields CDR1 MNHNS and CDR2 SASEGT. The CDR3 spans 16 residues. The ends were cut back, 1 base at V and 8 bases at J, with 20 bases in the middle. CDR3 loop: CASSEDEATANRGYTF. Written as DNA, the CDR3 is TGTGCCAGCAGTGAAGATGAGGCTACCGCAAATCGGGGCTACACCTTC.

Here the CDR3 reads CASSPGLAGGNEQYF. The DNA of the CDR3 is TGTGCCAGCAGCCCCGGACTAGCGGGAGGAAACGAGCAGTACTTC. This rearrangement joins TRBV11-2 to TRBJ2-7; 14 bases map to TRBD2. Germline V gives CDR1 SGHAT, CDR2 FQNNGV. The CDR3 runs 15 residues. V gave up 5 bases and J gave up 5 bases; unmatched junction bases: 5.

This clone was seen just once. The rearrangement uses TRBV6-5 and TRBJ1-5; weak D call: TRBD1 (5 bases). V gave up 7 bases and J gave up 2 bases, with 12 bases separating them. CDR1 MNHEY and CDR2 SVGAGI come from the germline V gene. This CDR3 region has 14 residues. CDR3 DNA sequence: TGTGCCAGCACCCCCGGAGGGGGCAATCAGCCCCAGCATTTT. Translation: CASTPGGGNQPQHF.

This clone was counted once. The genes are TRBV10-3 and TRBJ2-1; TRBD2 matches at 16 bases. Trimming cost V 2 bases and J 7 bases; bases outside gene matches: 8. The CDR3 length is 18 residues. From germline, CDR1 is ENHRY and CDR2 SYGVKD. The CDR3 DNA is TGTGCCATCAGTGAGGGGGGACTAGCGGGAGGGATGGGTAATGAGCAGTTCTTC. Protein sequence: CAISEGGLAGGMGNEQFF.

Only a few counts were recorded for this clone. This chain uses TRBV9 with TRBJ1-2; TRBD1 agrees at 9 bases. V gave up 0 bases and J gave up 4 bases; unmatched junction bases: 7. CDR3 length: 16 residues. CDR1 is SGDLS, CDR2 YYNGEE, per germline. CDR3: CASSVEGQGASYGYTF. The CDR3 DNA sequence: TGTGCCAGCAGCGTAGAGGGACAGGGAGCGAGCTATGGCTACACCTTC.

This clone is a singleton in its sample. The chain employs TRBV27 and TRBJ2-1; 14 bases are a match to TRBD2. CDR1 is MNHEY, CDR2 SMNVEV, per germline (reference sequence). With 5 bases clipped from V and 8 bases from J, the junction kept 11 bases outside the gene matches. This CDR3 comprises 17 residues. The CDR3 is CASSRIRGTSGSDEQFF. In DNA, the CDR3 is TGTGCCAGCAGTCGAATCAGAGGGACTAGCGGGAGCGATGAGCAGTTCTTC.

The rearrangement uses TRBV6-2 or TRBV6-3 and TRBJ1-6, with 8 bases fitting TRBD1. Unmatched junction bases numbered 7, after V lost 0 bases and J lost 0 bases. CDR3 length equals 19 residues. Germline CDR1 MNHEY, CDR2 SVGEGT. The CDR3 region is CASSYSRDRLSSYNSPLHF. CDR3 nucleotides: TGTGCCAGCAGTTACTCCCGGGACAGGCTGAGCTCCTATAATTCACCCCTCCACTTT.

On this clone itself: Other DNA sequences in this sample translate to the same CDR3. The V call is TRBV20-1, the J call TRBJ1-2; D unresolved. Germline CDR1 reads DFQATT; CDR2 reads SNEGSKA (reference sequence). CDR3 length: 10 amino acids. V lost 3 bases and J lost 8, with 7 bases in between. The CDR3 loop reads CSARGSGYTF. CDR3 coding DNA: TGCAGTGCTAGGGGGAGCGGCTACACCTTC.

The J gene is TRBJ1-1, the V gene TRBV6-5; 7 bases fit TRBD1. This CDR3 region has 15 residues. Germline V lookup: CDR1 MNHEY, CDR2 SVGAGI. With 7 bases clipped from V and 0 bases from J, the junction kept 8 bases outside the gene matches. As DNA, the CDR3 is TGTGCCAGCACCCCCTCCGGGACAGTGAACACTGAAGCTTTCTTT. Protein product: CASTPSGTVNTEAFF.

In nucleotides, the CDR3 is TGTGCCAGCAGTTTATCTAGCGGGAGATCCCTCGTTAGATTTAATGAGCAGTTCTTC. This translates into CASSLSSGRSLVRFNEQFF. V and J are TRBV28 and TRBJ2-1, with TRBD2 matching 10 bases. V lost 1 base and J lost 7; bases outside the gene matches: 16. The CDR3 covers 19 residues. CDR1 and CDR2 (germline): MDHEN, SYDVKM.

This clone was detected only once. The gene calls are TRBV18 and TRBJ2-5, with TRBD1 identical over 12 bases. V dropped 4 bases and J dropped 5; count of bases not matched to a gene: 5. CDR1 and CDR2 from the germline V gene are KGHSH and LQKENI. This CDR3 spans 15 amino acids. The chain's CDR3 is CASSLTGTGGETQYF. The DNA of the CDR3 is TGTGCCAGCTCACTAACCGGGACAGGGGGCGAGACCCAGTACTTC.

V usage is TRBV19 and J usage is TRBJ2-4; TRBD1 matches at 7 bases. The CDR3 runs 21 residues. V trimming: 1 base; J trimming: 0 bases; junction bases outside the gene matches: 18. Germline V gives CDR1 LNHDA, CDR2 SQIVND (reference sequence). CDR3: CASSIAKQGQRRIRAKNIQYF. CDR3 nucleotide sequence: TGTGCCAGTAGTATAGCCAAACAGGGACAGCGCCGAATAAGAGCCAAAAACATTCAGTACTTC.

This clone was seen a single time. The chain combines TRBV19 with TRBJ1-1; D call uncertain. V lost 3 bases and J lost 4, with 12 bases in between. Germline V CDR1 and CDR2: LNHDA, SQIVND (reference sequence). There are 14 residues in the CDR3. CDR3 residues: CASSILREGTEAFF. CDR3 coding DNA: TGTGCCAGTAGTATCCTCCGCGAGGGCACTGAAGCTTTCTTT.

CDR3: CASSLAPVNEKLFF. The CDR3 coding sequence is TGTGCCAGCAGCTTAGCCCCGGTTAATGAAAAACTGTTTTTT. The rearrangement joins TRBV7-2 to TRBJ1-4; D gene unclear. CDR3 length equals 14 residues. The germline V gene has CDR1 SGHTA and CDR2 FQGNSA. V was cut by 0 bases and J by 4 bases, with 6 bases left in between.